Given below is one T cell receptor (beta chain) in context. Its specificity is not known. CEF-cultured naive and memory CD4+ T cell DNA got survey-level sequencing. Produced via immunoSEQ multiplex PCR; TCRdb's table is partial and in-frame only. The data show about 40,000 clones, more than 65% seen once. 10^5 naive or memory CD4+ cells were cultured with CEF peptides for more than nine days. After removal of 0 bases from V and 0 bases from J, the junction contained 1 base not matched to a gene. The CDR3 loop spans 15 amino acids. Germline CDR1 is MDHEN and CDR2 is SYDVKM. This record belongs to a study of CD4 T cells in relation to SARS-CoV-2 and coronaviruses. Study-wide background: After roughly eleven days of antigen culture, PBMC TCR beta CDR3s were sequenced. Study-wide results and caveats: Samples before the pandemic and after infection were not matched within any donor.

The material sequenced was memory CD4+ T cells from PBMCs, cultured in vitro. This receptor was obtained from an adult with COVID-19. This chain joins TRBV28 and TRBJ2-7, with 8 bases that match TRBD2. The CDR3 DNA reads TGTGCCAGCAGTTTATGGGGGACTAGCTCCTACGAGCAGTACTTC. This encodes CASSLWGTSSYEQYF.